This T cell receptor beta chain was sequenced during a study of cytomegalovirus exposure and HLA in healthy donors. This CDR3 contains 15 residues. Looked up from germline, CDR1 is SGHVS and CDR2 is FNYEAQ. The V gene end was trimmed by 5 bases and the J gene end by 7 bases; junction bases not matched to a gene: 6. This clone was counted between two and nine times. Its antigen is unidentified. With 60 Vbeta and 13 Jbeta primers, the PCR was carried out. Authors' data handling: Among the unique TCR beta chains that a later analysis counted, about 81 million in all, roughly 11 million were shared. Only in-frame clones appear in the TCRdb table, and some are missing; sequencing was by immunoSEQ multiplex PCR. D and trimming come from the DNA, and the V and J calls and clone size come from that table. The table records approximately 150,000 clones, over 80% of them present only once. Overall study results and limits: The authors confirmed in vitro that a few CMV-associated chains were specific for CMV antigens. In an earlier analysis, about 87% or about 30%: the productive usage of most TCR beta V segments.

Sample: PBMCs. The gene calls are TRBV7-6 and TRBJ2-1, with TRBD2 identical over 12 bases. The receptor comes from a male donor in good health and CMV-seronegative. CDR3 sequence: CASSPGLAGRNEQFF. DNA for the CDR3: TGTGCCAGCAGCCCGGGACTAGCGGGCAGGAATGAGCAGTTCTTC.